This T cell receptor beta chain was obtained from a study of CD8 T cells in ankylosing spondylitis. This CDR3 has 16 residues. The J segment lost 0 bases and the V segment lost 7 bases, leaving 10 bases of the junction unmatched. Looked up from germline, CDR1 is SNHLY and CDR2 is FYNNEI. Overall study results and limits: Made up of eight highly homologous variants, a TCR beta motif appeared characteristic of ankylosing spondylitis blood. Disease-associated clones were reportedly significantly overrepresented in matched ankylosing spondylitis synovial fluid.

As concerns this clonotype: The antigen remains unidentified.

Making use of molecular barcodes, quantitative 5'-RACE generated TCR beta libraries. TCRdb redid the calling of the 5' RACE reads with MiXCR, one entry per CDR3 protein. Among some 120,000 distinct CDR3 sequences, about an eighth were seen once, and the ten largest hold almost 3%. Sequencing was done on a sample of blood, either unsorted or a sorted T cell fraction (not recorded which). This TCR derives from a female donor with ankylosing spondylitis or in good health (not recorded which). This chain joins TRBV2 and TRBJ2-3, with TRBD2 matching 7 bases. The CDR3 protein is CASIPSGDSSTDTQYF. The CDR3 region has the DNA TGTGCCAGCATTCCCAGCGGGGACTCTAGCACAGATACGCAGTATTTT.